This TCR beta chain was sequenced for a study of blood T cell repertoires in COVID-19. Study details: The cDNA or gDNA used as material had been derived from T cells, B-cell-depleted T cells, or PBMCs.

This CDR3 region has 14 residues. From germline, CDR1 is GTSNPN and CDR2 SVGIG (reference sequence). The V segment lost 5 bases and the J segment 1 base; nucleotides outside the gene matches: 4. Profiled with immunoSEQ multiplex PCR; TCRdb holds only in-frame clones, not every one. Of 150,000 to 200,000 clones in the sample, 80% to 90% were seen once. Sequenced input: peripheral blood. The receptor comes from a man between 45 and 60 years old with active or convalescent COVID-19. J is TRBJ2-7 and V is TRBV30; 11 nucleotides align to TRBD2. The CDR3 loop is CAWVGTSGSYEQYF. CDR3 bases: TGTGCCTGGGTAGGGACTAGCGGTTCCTACGAGCAGTACTTC.